This TCR beta chain originates from a study of PD-L1 blockade in urothelial cancer. CDR1 and CDR2 (germline): WNHNN, SYGVQD (reference sequence). The CDR3 is 15 amino acids. V gave up 9 bases and J gave up 0 bases, with 15 bases separating them. Time point described: pretreatment peripheral blood. Sequenced by immunoSEQ multiplex PCR; TCRdb stores in-frame clones only, minus some. This sample has roughly 91,000 clones, with approximately 87% found just once. The gene calls are TRBV10-1 and TRBJ1-5; possible D gene TRBD1, 5 bases. This receptor was taken from a man between 60 and 70 years old with urothelial cancer. Material: PBMCs, obtained around atezolizumab (anti-PD-L1) treatment. The CDR3 reads CASPIGGNSNQPQHF. DNA for the CDR3: TGCGCCAGTCCGATCGGGGGGAATAGCAATCAGCCCCAGCATTTT.